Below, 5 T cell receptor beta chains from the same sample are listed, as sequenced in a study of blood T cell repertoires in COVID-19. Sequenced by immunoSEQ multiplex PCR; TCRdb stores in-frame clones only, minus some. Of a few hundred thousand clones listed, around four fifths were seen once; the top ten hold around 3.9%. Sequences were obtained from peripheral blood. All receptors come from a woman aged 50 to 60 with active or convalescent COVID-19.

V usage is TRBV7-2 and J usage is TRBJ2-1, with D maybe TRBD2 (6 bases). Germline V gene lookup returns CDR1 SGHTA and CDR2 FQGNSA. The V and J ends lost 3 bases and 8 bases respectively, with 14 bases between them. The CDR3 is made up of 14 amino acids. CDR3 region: CASSFRGKKDEQFF. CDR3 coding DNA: TGTGCCAGCAGCTTCCGCGGGAAGAAGGATGAGCAGTTCTTC.

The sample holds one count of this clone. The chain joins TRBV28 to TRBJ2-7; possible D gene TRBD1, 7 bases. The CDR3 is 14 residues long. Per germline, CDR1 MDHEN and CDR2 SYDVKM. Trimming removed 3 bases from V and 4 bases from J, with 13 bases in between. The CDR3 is CASSLSRGVYEQYF. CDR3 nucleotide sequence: TGTGCCAGCAGTTTGAGCAGGGGGGTATACGAGCAGTACTTC.

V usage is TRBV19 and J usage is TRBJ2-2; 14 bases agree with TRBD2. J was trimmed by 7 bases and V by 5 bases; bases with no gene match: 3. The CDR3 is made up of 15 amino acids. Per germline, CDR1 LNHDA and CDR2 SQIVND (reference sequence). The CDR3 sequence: CASSPGLAGGGELFF. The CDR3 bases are TGTGCCAGTAGTCCAGGACTAGCGGGAGGCGGGGAGCTGTTTTTT.

The CDR3 DNA reads as TGTGCCAGCAGTTTAAGTCACAGGGGTGATCGGGAGCAGTACTTC. Protein: CASSLSHRGDREQYF. The chain links TRBV28 to TRBJ2-7; 7 bases line up with TRBD1. The CDR3 spans 15 residues. The germline gives CDR1 MDHEN, CDR2 SYDVKM. With 2 bases clipped from V and 7 bases from J, the junction kept 11 bases outside the gene matches. The full variable domain, completed using reference TRBV28 and TRBJ2-7, is DVKVTQSSRYLVKRTGEKVFLECVQDMDHENMFWYRQDPGLGLRLIYFSYDVKMKEKGDIPEGYSVSREKKERFSLILESASTNQTSMYLCASSLSHRGDREQYFGPGTRLTVT.

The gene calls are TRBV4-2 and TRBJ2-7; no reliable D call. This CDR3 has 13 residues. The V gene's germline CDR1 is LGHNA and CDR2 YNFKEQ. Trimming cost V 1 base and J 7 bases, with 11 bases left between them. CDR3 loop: CASSQVTSGEQYF. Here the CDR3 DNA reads TGTGCCAGCAGCCAAGTGACCTCCGGGGAGCAGTACTTC.